This TCR beta chain was identified during a study of blood T cell repertoires in COVID-19. Authors' data handling: Nucleated cell counts were estimated from reference gene primer amplification. Only in-frame clones appear in the TCRdb table, and some are missing; sequencing was by immunoSEQ multiplex PCR. D and trimming were read from the DNA, whereas the V and J calls and clone size are those reported in that table. The data show fewer than 150,000 clones, with over 80% seen just once and approximately 20% held by the top ten. Trimming pared 2 bases from V and 7 bases from J, leaving 17 bases between. This CDR3 spans 16 amino acids. Germline V gene lookup returns CDR1 MNHEY and CDR2 SMNVEV (reference sequence). The table lists this clone with a few counts.

This chain uses TRBV27 with TRBJ2-2; D possibly corresponds to TRBD1 (6 bases). The clonotype originates from a man aged 25 to 40 who had recovered from COVID-19. The sequenced material came from PBMCs or T cells enriched from blood (not recorded which). CDR3 protein: CASSLRGLRGGGELFF. In nucleotides, the CDR3 is TGTGCCAGCAGTTTAAGAGGTCTCAGGGGCGGCGGGGAGCTGTTTTTT.